This T cell receptor (beta chain) was retrieved from a study of blood T cell repertoires in COVID-19. Across the study: Donors in the United States, Italy and Spain gave samples during acute or convalescent COVID-19.

The study drew participants aged about 18 to 95 years from about two dozen US areas. Cohort placement rested on clinical history that participants reported themselves. Each recovered donor of Cohort 3 presented with two negative PCRs, clearance, or symptom resolution. Only in-frame clones appear in the TCRdb table, and some are missing; sequencing was by immunoSEQ multiplex PCR. The repertoire holds under 300,000 clones, with approximately 83% as singletons. Sequenced input: PBMCs or T cells enriched from blood (not recorded which). This clonotype was obtained from a man aged 50 or older who had recovered from COVID-19.

The CDR3 spells CASSLGRYGELFF. CDR3 in DNA: TGTGCCAGCAGTTTGGGGCGGTACGGGGAGCTGTTTTTT. The chain employs TRBV12-3 or TRBV12-4 and TRBJ2-2, with a possible D match to TRBD1 (5 bases). With 3 bases removed from V and 7 bases from J, the gap between germline ends came to 9 bases. The CDR3 covers 13 residues.